This paragraph reports one T cell receptor (beta chain). The data belong to a study of control samples from healthy donors and cancer patients. With 0 bases removed from V and 7 bases from J, the gap between germline ends came to 7 bases. CDR3 length: 13 amino acids. Germline CDR1 is LGHDT and CDR2 is YNNKEL (reference sequence). Here immunoSEQ multiplex PCR was the method, and the copy in TCRdb shows in-frame clones only, minus some. This repertoire shows about 140,000 clones, about 90% found once; its top ten account for approximately 6.8%. The receptor comes from a young man in good health. The V and J genes are TRBV3-1 (or the pseudogene TRBV3-2) and TRBJ1-5; the D is unclear. Sequencing input: blood. This chain's CDR3 is CASSQEGLQPQHF. DNA of the CDR3: TGTGCCAGCAGCCAAGAGGGGTTACAGCCCCAGCATTTT.